The 2 T cell receptor beta chains below were found in one sample sequenced in a study of Ad26.COV2.S vaccination and SARS-CoV-2 variants. Profiled with immunoSEQ multiplex PCR; TCRdb holds only in-frame clones, not every one. The table has roughly 400,000 clones, 80% to 95% seen once; the top ten hold about 4.5%. Described treatment: around 19 received Ad26.COV2.S at low or high dose, single or two shots; a few received placebo; per-sample allocation not given. Sampling was done on day 63 after the first vaccine or placebo injection. This sample comprised peripheral blood, obtained in a trial of Ad26.COV2.S vaccine versus placebo. Source of these receptors: a person aged 18 to 59 who received the Ad26.COV2.S COVID-19 vaccine or a placebo.

This clone was counted between two and nine times. The chain joins TRBV5-1 to TRBJ1-2, with D possibly matching TRBD1 (5 bases). The germline V gene encodes CDR1 SGHRS and CDR2 YFSETQ. This CDR3 comprises 13 residues. The V end lost 4 bases, the J end lost 8 bases, and 15 bases lay between the germline ends. The CDR3 here is CASSATPEGGYTF. In DNA form, the CDR3 reads TGCGCCAGCAGCGCCACCCCAGAGGGGGGCTACACCTTC.

The genes are TRBV25-1 and TRBJ2-2; 9 nucleotides agree with TRBD1. J lost 5 bases, V lost 1 base, and 5 bases had no gene match. The germline V gene encodes CDR1 MGHDK and CDR2 SYGVNS. The CDR3 is 16 amino acids. CDR3 residues: CASSELGQGKTGELFF. CDR3 sequence (DNA): TGTGCCAGCAGTGAATTAGGACAGGGGAAGACCGGGGAGCTGTTTTTT.